Following are 19 T cell receptor beta chains from one sample sequenced in a study of T cell responses to AZD1222 COVID-19 vaccine. This table comes from immunoSEQ multiplex PCR, and its TCRdb copy is limited to in-frame clones, with some not included. Of approximately 120,000 clones listed, roughly 90% are singletons. This sample comprised peripheral blood, obtained on day 0 of AZD1222 vaccination. These TCRs come from an adult in good health.

The V and J genes are TRBV15 and TRBJ1-5, with D maybe TRBD1 (6 bases). Germline V gives CDR1 LNHNV, CDR2 YYDKDF (reference sequence). The CDR3 runs 18 residues. The ends were cut back, 0 bases at V and 4 bases at J, with 19 bases in the middle. CDR3 protein: CATSRDNIDRSGNQPQHF. The CDR3 bases are TGTGCCACCAGCAGAGATAATATCGACAGGTCAGGGAATCAGCCCCAGCATTTT.

This sequence joins TRBV30 and TRBJ1-1, with a tentative D call TRBD1 (5 bases). The CDR3 is 13 residues long. CDR1 and CDR2 from the germline V gene are GTSNPN and SVGIG (reference sequence). V lost 8 bases to trimming and J lost 0 bases, with 13 bases between them. The DNA of the CDR3 is TGTGCCGGCCACCGACAGTTGAACACTGAAGCTTTCTTT. Translation: CAGHRQLNTEAFF. The full variable domain, in which reference TRBV30 and TRBJ1-1 provide the parts outside the CDR3, is SQTIHQWPATLVQPVGSPLSLECTVEGTSNPNLYWYRQAAGRGLQLLFYSVGIGQISSEVPQNLSASRPQDRQFILSSKKLLLSDSGFYLCAGHRQLNTEAFFGQGTRLTVV.

The genes are TRBV21-1 and TRBJ2-1; the table's D gene call, TRBD2, was not cross checked with the DNA. TRBV21-1 is labeled a pseudogene. This CDR3 contains 13 residues. The CDR3 protein is CATGTSGGNEQFF. The DNA of the CDR3 is TGTGCCACCGGGACTAGCGGGGGGAATGAGCAGTTCTTC.

This chain uses TRBV5-1 with TRBJ1-3, with TRBD1 matching over 7 bases. V was clipped by 4 bases and J by 0 bases; unmatched bases: 7. This CDR3 comprises 16 residues. Germline CDR1 reads SGHRS; CDR2 reads YFSETQ. CDR3 region: CASSGTGTASGNTIYF. CDR3 DNA sequence: TGCGCCAGCAGCGGAACGGGGACAGCCTCTGGAAACACCATATATTTT.

The rearrangement uses TRBV9 and TRBJ2-7; 7 positions match TRBD2. The V segment lost 8 bases and the J segment 7 bases; nucleotides outside the gene matches: 12. Germline loops: CDR1 SGDLS, CDR2 YYNGEE. The CDR3 is 13 amino acids. The CDR3 is CASGEPGGREQYF. The CDR3 nucleotides read TGTGCCAGTGGAGAGCCGGGAGGTCGGGAGCAGTACTTC. The complete variable domain, with remaining parts taken from reference TRBV9 and TRBJ2-7, reads DSGVTQTPKHLITATGQRVTLRCSPRSGDLSVYWYQQSLDQGLQFLIQYYNGEERAKGNILERFSAQQFPDLHSELNLSSLELGDSALYFCASGEPGGREQYFGPGTRLTVT.

This chain connects TRBV6-5 to TRBJ2-3; 9 bases are a match to TRBD1. The trim removed 7 bases at V and 7 bases at J, leaving 12 bases unmatched. Germline values: CDR1 MNHEY, CDR2 SVGAGI. The CDR3 has 15 amino acids. CDR3 amino acids: CASTPAGTGLHTQYF. CDR3 in DNA: TGTGCCAGCACCCCCGCCGGGACAGGGTTACATACGCAGTATTTT.

The V call is TRBV18, the J call TRBJ2-2; D gene unclear. CDR1 is KGHSH and CDR2 is LQKENI in the germline V gene. Trimming removed 3 bases at V and 9 bases at J, with 11 bases between. The CDR3 contains 13 residues. The CDR3: CASSPVWPRELFF. For the CDR3, the DNA is TGTGCCAGCTCACCGGTGTGGCCCCGGGAGCTGTTTTTT.

V usage is TRBV2 and J usage is TRBJ1-3, with D uncertain. Germline V lookup: CDR1 SNHLY, CDR2 FYNNEI. The CDR3 spans 13 residues. The V and J ends lost 6 bases and 4 bases respectively, with 10 bases between them. CDR3 nucleotide sequence: TGTGCCAGCAGCGAGGGTTGGGGAAACACCATATATTTT. Translated, it gives CASSEGWGNTIYF.

The rearrangement uses TRBV14 and TRBJ1-1; D is undetermined. This CDR3 is 13 amino acids long. Germline CDR1 reads SGHDN; CDR2 reads FVKESK. V was clipped by 7 bases and J by 0 bases, with 9 bases between them. CDR3 DNA: TGTGCCAGCACCCGGCAAATGAACACTGAAGCTTTCTTT. Amino acid sequence: CASTRQMNTEAFF. The full variable domain, in which reference TRBV14 and TRBJ1-1 provide the parts outside the CDR3, is EAGVTQFPSHSVIEKGQTVTLRCDPISGHDNLYWYRRVMGKEIKFLLHFVKESKQDESGMPNNRFLAERTGGTYSTLKVQPAELEDSGVYFCASTRQMNTEAFFGQGTRLTVV.

This clone appeared a few times. The chain has TRBV15 and TRBJ1-2, with D perhaps matching TRBD1 (6 bases). Trimming pared 0 bases from V and 5 bases from J, leaving 10 bases between. Germline loops: CDR1 LNHNV, CDR2 YYDKDF (reference sequence). The CDR3 runs 14 residues. The CDR3 DNA follows: TGTGCCACCAGCAGAGAGAGGACAGTATATGGCTACACCTTC. This translates into CATSRERTVYGYTF.

The V gene is TRBV5-6, the J gene TRBJ1-2; the D is unclear. This CDR3 spans 15 amino acids. V shed 0 bases and J shed 4 bases, with 13 bases lying between them. Germline CDR1 and CDR2: SGHDT and YYEEEE. In DNA, the CDR3 is TGTGCCAGCAGCTTGGTTAGAGGACCGGGCTATGGCTACACCTTC. Amino acid sequence: CASSLVRGPGYGYTF.

The gene calls are TRBV9 and TRBJ1-6, with 10 positions matching TRBD1. The length of the CDR3 is 15 residues. Germline-derived CDR1 and CDR2 are SGDLS and YYNGEE. With 4 bases clipped from V and 7 bases from J, the junction kept 5 bases outside the gene matches. CDR3 sequence: CASSPKDRGNSPLHF. CDR3 nucleotides: TGTGCCAGCAGCCCTAAGGACAGGGGGAATTCACCCCTCCACTTT.

The chain combines TRBV18 with TRBJ1-4; D gene ambiguous. This CDR3 spans 14 amino acids. Germline lookup yields CDR1 KGHSH and CDR2 LQKENI. V was shortened by 2 bases and J by 8 bases, with 12 bases between the two germline ends. CDR3 loop: CASSPATPGEKLFF. CDR3 nucleotide sequence: TGTGCCAGCTCACCAGCCACCCCGGGAGAAAAACTGTTTTTT.

The rearrangement links TRBV27 to TRBJ1-2; 8 bases agree with TRBD1. This CDR3 contains 13 residues. Germline CDR1 MNHEY, CDR2 SMNVEV (reference sequence). V was clipped by 5 bases and J by 5 bases; unmatched bases: 4. CDR3: CASSPRDRYGYTF. The CDR3 region has the DNA TGTGCCAGCAGTCCGAGGGACAGGTATGGCTACACCTTC.

This rearrangement joins TRBV5-1 to TRBJ1-5; TRBD1 matches 7 bases. This CDR3 is built from 14 residues. Germline V lookup: CDR1 SGHRS, CDR2 YFSETQ. The trim removed 0 bases at V and 5 bases at J, leaving 2 bases unmatched. The CDR3 loop reads CASSLGQGDQPQHF. The CDR3 DNA is TGCGCCAGCAGCTTGGGCCAGGGGGATCAGCCCCAGCATTTT.

This chain joins TRBV24-1 and TRBJ2-7, with D possibly called TRBD1 or TRBD2 (6 bases each). The germline gives CDR1 KGHDR, CDR2 SFDVKD. The CDR3 sequence is 15 residues long. The V and J ends lost 6 bases and 4 bases respectively, with 18 bases between them. The CDR3 region is CATSPSDGGKYEQYF. CDR3 coding DNA: TGTGCCACCAGTCCTTCCGACGGGGGCAAGTACGAGCAGTACTTC.

The gene calls are TRBV2 and TRBJ1-3, with D possibly matching TRBD1 (5 bases). Trimming took 7 bases from V and 0 from J, leaving 10 bases between them. CDR3 length: 14 residues. Germline-derived CDR1 and CDR2 are SNHLY and FYNNEI. CDR3 protein: CASNQQASGNTIYF. In nucleotides, the CDR3 is TGTGCCAGCAACCAACAGGCCTCTGGAAACACCATATATTTT.

J is TRBJ1-5 and V is TRBV7-6; possible D gene TRBD1, 5 bases. The CDR3 extends over 16 amino acids. The germline V and J ends were trimmed by 5 bases and 3 bases, with 17 bases remaining between them. Germline loops: CDR1 SGHVS, CDR2 FNYEAQ. The CDR3 spells CASSPGLWGVNQPQHF. The CDR3 DNA reads TGTGCCAGCAGCCCAGGGTTATGGGGGGTCAATCAGCCCCAGCATTTT.

V usage is TRBV28 and J usage is TRBJ1-2; weak D call: TRBD1 (5 bases). CDR1 MDHEN and CDR2 SYDVKM come from the germline V gene. The ends were cut back, 10 bases at V and 0 bases at J, with 12 bases in the middle. The CDR3 extends over 13 amino acids. The CDR3 DNA reads as TGTGCCATCAAAGGGGATACTAACTATGGCTACACCTTC. It encodes CAIKGDTNYGYTF.